This T cell receptor beta chain was found in a study of OX40 agonist ivuxolimab in advanced cancers. Whole-study context: Enrolled patients in dose escalation had cancers that were hepatocellular carcinoma, melanoma, renal cell or head and neck cancer.

The trim removed 0 bases at V and 1 base at J, leaving 0 bases unmatched. The CDR3 has 15 amino acids. Germline V CDR1 and CDR2: SGHTA, FQGNSA. The protocol was immunoSEQ multiplex PCR, while the TCRdb copy is restricted to in-frame clones and leaves out a portion. Here the sample spans 35,000 or so clones, about 80% being singletons. Here the sequenced sample was CD4+ or CD8+ T cells sorted from blood, taken in a trial of the OX40 agonist ivuxolimab. The V call is TRBV7-2, the J call TRBJ2-3; 8 bases are a match to TRBD2. The receptor's source is an adult with an advanced solid tumor such as melanoma, head and neck, liver or kidney cancer. CDR3 DNA sequence: TGTGCCAGCAGCTTAGCTAGCGGGGGCACAGATACGCAGTATTTT. Translating it yields CASSLASGGTDTQYF.